A selection of T cell receptor beta chains follows, all from one sample in a study of B cell selection in AIRE deficiency. Profiling relied on immunoSEQ multiplex PCR, and the TCRdb table lists in-frame clones only, not all of them. The profile shows some 25,000 clones, roughly 90% of them singletons. Source material: CD4+CD25+ Tregs sorted from PBMCs. The receptors shown here come from a human donor in good health. The CDR3 runs from the conserved cysteine through the conserved F or W.

V gene: TRBV20-1
CDR3 protein: CSALKNTIYF

V gene: TRBV10-3
CDR3 protein: CAISDRKETQYF

V gene: TRBV25-1
CDR3 protein: CASSESGTVVNEQFF

V gene: TRBV25-1
CDR3 protein: CASSGPMNTEAFF

V gene: TRBV5-4
CDR3 protein: CASSLDGGGAYEQYF

V gene: TRBV10-3
CDR3 protein: CATTGIRYGYTF

V gene: TRBV2
CDR3 protein: CASSDQETQYF

V gene: TRBV15
CDR3 protein: CATSRDRGTGDPLEQYF

V gene: TRBV4-2
CDR3 protein: CASSQDTSYEQYF

V gene: TRBV4-1
CDR3 protein: CAIPKGFVHEQYF

V gene: TRBV27
CDR3 protein: CASSTGAHQPQHF

V gene: TRBV28
CDR3 protein: CASSLLGFQNVGYTF

V gene: TRBV19
CDR3 protein: CASSMISLREKLFF

V gene: TRBV11-2
CDR3 protein: CASSLSPANEQFF

V gene: TRBV5-1
CDR3 protein: CASSLVGGLGEQYF

V gene: TRBV5-1
CDR3 protein: CASSGGRLQETQYF

V gene: TRBV5-1
CDR3 protein: CASSLGASGNTIYF

V gene: TRBV6-1
CDR3 protein: CASSGTRRGEQYF

V gene: TRBV11-2
CDR3 protein: CASSLRDISYNEQFF

V gene: TRBV7-2
CDR3 protein: CASSALRGADTQYF

V gene: TRBV7-9
CDR3 protein: CASSLSGSTDTQYF

V gene: TRBV6-1
CDR3 protein: CASSRTVTEAFF

V gene: TRBV19
CDR3 protein: CASSISGRGGHEKLFF

V gene: TRBV21-1
CDR3 protein: CASSENRGPNYGYTF